This T cell receptor beta chain was observed in a study of cytomegalovirus exposure and HLA in healthy donors. Looked up from germline, CDR1 is MDHEN and CDR2 is SYDVKM. With 4 bases clipped from V and 4 bases from J, the junction kept 19 bases outside the gene matches. This CDR3 is built from 19 residues. Data came from immunoSEQ multiplex PCR; TCRdb stores just in-frame clones and leaves some out. The table lists approximately 200,000 clones, 65% to 90% of them singletons. The clonotype was recovered from a young woman in good health and CMV-seropositive. This chain joins TRBV28 and TRBJ1-2; 9 nucleotides align to TRBD1. Sample: PBMCs. CDR3 in DNA: TGTGCCAGCAGTTCCCCAGGGGGGGGACAGGGACAAACGGTCTATGGCTACACCTTC. It specifies CASSSPGGGQGQTVYGYTF.